The rows below give T cell receptor beta chains drawn from one sample of a study of T cells in Graves' hyperthyroidism and ophthalmopathy. From the multiplex PCR reads, TCRdb called clonotypes with MiXCR, one entry per CDR3 protein. Here the sample spans more than 300,000 distinct CDR3 sequences, around 14% being singletons. The sample was blood. The receptor source for this set is a woman aged 60-75 years with Graves' hyperthyroidism. The CDR3 runs from the conserved cysteine through the conserved F or W. The order of the fields is D gene, clone size, V gene, J gene, CDR3 protein, CDR3 DNA. The D gene is left open where the match is weak. Rows give clone size only sometimes, using once, few, many, or a class for an expanded clone.

d_gene: NA
abundance: NA
v_gene: TRBV2
j_gene: TRBJ2-3
CDR3aa: CASSGRGEPDTQYF
CDR3nt: TGTGCCAGCAGTGGACGGGGTGAGCCAGATACGCAGTATTTT

d_gene: NA
abundance: NA
v_gene: TRBV10-2
j_gene: TRBJ2-3
CDR3aa: CASSEVPGEWFTDTQYF
CDR3nt: TGCGCCAGCAGTGAGGTCCCGGGGGAGTGGTTCACAGATACGCAGTATTTT

d_gene: NA
abundance: many
v_gene: TRBV7-3
j_gene: TRBJ2-7
CDR3aa: CASSPSGTQSEQYF
CDR3nt: TGTGCCAGCAGCCCGTCCGGGACTCAATCGGAGCAGTACTTC

d_gene: NA
abundance: many
v_gene: TRBV11-2
j_gene: TRBJ2-1
CDR3aa: CATAPHLSSYNEQFF
CDR3nt: TGTGCCACCGCTCCCCACCTTAGCTCCTACAATGAGCAGTTCTTC

d_gene: TRBD1
abundance: NA
v_gene: TRBV7-3
j_gene: TRBJ2-5
CDR3aa: CASSETGQGRLYF
CDR3nt: TGTGCCAGCAGCGAAACTGGACAGGGGCGGCTATACTTC

d_gene: NA
abundance: many
v_gene: TRBV7-6
j_gene: TRBJ2-5
CDR3aa: CASSPGTFQGTQYF
CDR3nt: TGTGCCAGCAGCCCAGGGACCTTCCAAGGGACCCAGTACTTC

d_gene: TRBD2
abundance: NA
v_gene: TRBV2
j_gene: TRBJ2-1
CDR3aa: CASSGLAGGLSYNEQFF
CDR3nt: TGTGCCAGCAGTGGACTAGCGGGAGGGCTCTCCTACAATGAGCAGTTCTTC

d_gene: NA
abundance: many
v_gene: TRBV6-5
j_gene: TRBJ2-7
CDR3aa: CASSYSRGGAAYEQYF
CDR3nt: TGTGCCAGCAGTTACTCGAGGGGGGGGGCTGCCTACGAGCAGTACTTC

d_gene: NA
abundance: NA
v_gene: TRBV3-1
j_gene: TRBJ2-1
CDR3aa: CASSQDTPRVFF
CDR3nt: TGTGCCAGCAGCCAAGACACCCCCAGGGTGTTCTTC

d_gene: TRBD1
abundance: many
v_gene: TRBV2
j_gene: TRBJ1-6
CDR3aa: CASSGQGLGSPLHF
CDR3nt: TGTGCCAGCAGCGGACAGGGTTTGGGTTCACCCCTCCACTTT

d_gene: TRBD2
abundance: many
v_gene: TRBV20-1
j_gene: TRBJ2-3
CDR3aa: CSARDLMTSGRASTDTQYF
CDR3nt: TGCAGTGCTAGAGATCTCATGACTAGCGGGAGGGCGAGCACAGATACGCAGTATTTT